Presented here are 21 T cell receptor beta chains from one specimen sequenced in a study of shared T cell receptors in the human thymus. The repertoire was sequenced with immunoSEQ multiplex PCR; TCRdb's copy has only in-frame clones and lacks some. The sample consists of fewer than 700,000 clones, more than 75% of them appearing once. In addition, the sample was reused for a study of human thymus T cells.

Sample: thymocytes. These receptors were obtained from a boy younger than two with a congenital heart defect.

This chain uses TRBV4-2 with TRBJ2-1, with TRBD2 matching over 7 bases. After removal of 1 base from V and 7 bases from J, the junction contained 13 bases not matched to a gene. Per the germline V gene, CDR1 is LGHNA and CDR2 is YNFKEQ. The CDR3 runs 17 residues. The CDR3 DNA reads as TGTGCCAGCAGCCAAGGGGAGGGTCCGGGGTGGGGAAATGAGCAGTTCTTC. Its translation: CASSQGEGPGWGNEQFF.

V gene TRBV7-9 combines with J gene TRBJ2-7, with TRBD1 matching over 11 bases. Germline values: CDR1 SEHNR, CDR2 FQNEAQ (reference sequence). This CDR3 has 15 amino acids. After removal of 5 bases from V and 3 bases from J, the junction contained 6 bases not matched to a gene. This CDR3 is CASSPRGTGGYEQYF. CDR3 nucleotide sequence: TGTGCCAGCAGCCCGCGCGGGACAGGGGGCTACGAGCAGTACTTC.

J is TRBJ2-1 and V is TRBV27; TRBD1 aligns across 10 bases. With 8 bases clipped from V and 6 bases from J, the junction kept 19 bases outside the gene matches. Germline V CDR1 and CDR2: MNHEY, SMNVEV (reference sequence). The CDR3 is 18 residues long. For the CDR3, the DNA is TGTGCCAGCTCCCTAAAAAATAAAACCGGGACAGGGGCCAATGAGCAGTTCTTC. It yields the protein CASSLKNKTGTGANEQFF.

V gene TRBV18 combines with J gene TRBJ2-7; 8 bases align to TRBD1. The CDR3 is 15 amino acids. Per germline, CDR1 KGHSH and CDR2 LQKENI. With 3 bases clipped from V and 1 base from J, the junction kept 5 bases outside the gene matches. CDR3 protein: CASSPLQGGSYEQYF. Written as DNA, the CDR3 is TGTGCCAGCTCACCGTTACAGGGGGGATCCTACGAGCAGTACTTC.

V gene TRBV7-2 combines with J gene TRBJ2-5; the match to TRBD2 covers 9 bases. CDR3 length equals 16 residues. CDR1 is SGHTA, CDR2 FQGNSA, per germline. V trimming: 4 bases; J trimming: 4 bases; junction bases outside the gene matches: 10. CDR3 amino acids: CASSSPWGGRGETQYF. CDR3 coding DNA: TGTGCCAGCAGCTCCCCCTGGGGCGGGAGGGGAGAGACCCAGTACTTC.

The CDR3 sequence: CASSAGRGGSTYEQYF. CDR3 nucleotides: TGTGCCAGCAGTGCCGGCCGGGGGGGCTCAACCTACGAGCAGTACTTC. This chain connects TRBV28 to TRBJ2-7; 8 nucleotides agree with TRBD2. The CDR3 is 16 amino acids. The V gene's germline CDR1 is MDHEN and CDR2 SYDVKM. Germline trimming cut 5 bases from V and 2 bases from J; bases unmatched to any gene: 11.

The sample holds one count of this clone. The chain employs TRBV27 and TRBJ1-2; D remains unclear. Germline V lookup: CDR1 MNHEY, CDR2 SMNVEV (reference sequence). The CDR3 is made up of 13 amino acids. Between the trimmed V and J ends, which lost 6 bases and 3 bases, there was a span of 11 bases. In nucleotides, the CDR3 is TGTGCCAGCAGCCCGCGGGATCACTATGGCTACACCTTC. Translated, it gives CASSPRDHYGYTF.

The chain joins TRBV7-2 to TRBJ1-1, with TRBD1 matching 11 bases. CDR3 length equals 17 residues. Germline CDR1 and CDR2: SGHTA and FQGNSA. The junction had 10 bases not matched to a gene; V was cut back by 4 bases and J by 3 bases. The CDR3 here is CASSSTGQGAWDTEAFF. In DNA form, the CDR3 reads TGTGCCAGCAGCTCGACCGGACAGGGGGCTTGGGACACTGAAGCTTTCTTT.

The chain is built from TRBV7-9 and TRBJ2-3, with 10 nucleotides matching TRBD2. Unmatched junction bases numbered 4, after V lost 2 bases and J lost 5 bases. This CDR3 region has 15 residues. Germline CDR1 is SEHNR and CDR2 is FQNEAQ (reference sequence). CDR3: CASSLLAGEEDTQYF. DNA of the CDR3: TGTGCCAGCAGCTTACTAGCGGGAGAGGAAGATACGCAGTATTTT.

This clone was found a few times. The chain combines TRBV12-5 with TRBJ2-2, with 15 bases identical to TRBD2. In germline, CDR1 is LGHNT, CDR2 FRNRAP. V lost 6 bases, J lost 5 bases, and 7 bases stayed unmatched. The CDR3 length is 17 residues. The CDR3, as DNA: TGTGCTAGTGGGCACTCCGGGACTAGCGGGGGGACCGGGGAGCTGTTTTTT. It specifies CASGHSGTSGGTGELFF.

This chain joins TRBV5-1 and TRBJ2-5; D not certain. Looked up from germline, CDR1 is SGHRS and CDR2 is YFSETQ. Trimming took off 0 bases at V and 1 base at J, with 7 bases between the two ends. The CDR3 totals 14 residues. The CDR3 coding sequence is TGCGCCAGCAGCTTGGCCAACTCCCAAGAGACCCAGTACTTC. Translation: CASSLANSQETQYF.

This chain connects TRBV12-5 to TRBJ1-1, with D possibly TRBD1 on 6 matching bases. Germline lookup yields CDR1 LGHNT and CDR2 FRNRAP. The CDR3 has 16 amino acids. Deletions cut 5 bases from V and 0 bases from J, with 16 bases between. The CDR3 DNA sequence: TGTGCTAGTGGTGACCTCGGGGGGGCCATGAACACTGAAGCTTTCTTT. Amino acids: CASGDLGGAMNTEAFF.

The rearrangement links TRBV18 to TRBJ1-5; TRBD1 aligns across 8 bases. This CDR3 region has 14 residues. Germline trimming cut 3 bases from V and 6 bases from J; bases unmatched to any gene: 4. From germline, CDR1 is KGHSH and CDR2 LQKENI. CDR3 DNA sequence: TGTGCCAGCTCACCCGACAGGGGAACTCAGCCCCAGCATTTT. Protein sequence: CASSPDRGTQPQHF.

V usage is TRBV6-4 and J usage is TRBJ2-1, with 7 bases identical to TRBD2. V lost 2 bases to trimming and J lost 0 bases; unmatched junction nucleotides: 7. The CDR3 has 17 amino acids. CDR1 and CDR2 from the germline V gene are MRHNA and SNTAGT. The CDR3 is CASSDGPSGDSYNEQFF. In DNA form, the CDR3 reads TGTGCCAGCAGTGACGGCCCTAGCGGAGACTCCTACAATGAGCAGTTCTTC.

V usage is TRBV7-4 and J usage is TRBJ2-1, with 10 bases matching TRBD2. CDR3 length: 16 amino acids. V was pared by 0 bases and J by 6 bases, with 5 bases of the junction left unmatched. Germline loops: CDR1 SGHVT, CDR2 SQSDAQ. The CDR3 DNA sequence: TGTGCCAGCAGCTTAGCACTAGCGGGGTGGTGCAATGAGCAGTTCTTC. Its translation is CASSLALAGWCNEQFF.

This rearrangement joins TRBV27 to TRBJ2-1, with 10 bases fitting TRBD2. J gave up 4 bases and V 5 bases, and 8 bases lay outside the gene matches. The CDR3 has 16 amino acids. Germline V gives CDR1 MNHEY, CDR2 SMNVEV (reference sequence). CDR3 in DNA: TGTGCCAGCAGTCCAGGACTAGCGGACCCTTACAATGAGCAGTTCTTC. Translation: CASSPGLADPYNEQFF.

The gene calls are TRBV2 and TRBJ2-1, with 13 bases identical to TRBD2. CDR3 size: 17 residues. The germline gives CDR1 SNHLY, CDR2 FYNNEI. V shed 6 bases and J 4 bases; nucleotides not matched to a gene: 9. CDR3: CASSAGLAGVRYNEQFF. The DNA for the CDR3 is TGTGCCAGCAGCGCCGGACTAGCGGGAGTGAGGTACAATGAGCAGTTCTTC.

The V gene is TRBV27, the J gene TRBJ2-3, with 7 bases fitting TRBD2. After removal of 3 bases from V and 2 bases from J, the junction contained 11 bases not matched to a gene. The length of the CDR3 is 17 residues. The germline V gene encodes CDR1 MNHEY and CDR2 SMNVEV (reference sequence). CDR3 sequence reads: CASSFNLSGKHTDTQYF. In DNA form, the CDR3 reads TGTGCCAGCAGTTTCAACCTAAGCGGGAAGCACACAGATACGCAGTATTTT.

V usage is TRBV5-1 and J usage is TRBJ1-1; weak D call: TRBD1 (5 bases). The V gene lost 0 bases and the J gene lost 1 base, with 19 bases spanning the gap. The length of the CDR3 is 18 residues. CDR1 is SGHRS and CDR2 is YFSETQ in the germline V gene. Here the CDR3 reads CASSLGGGVANRNTEAFF. The CDR3 DNA is TGCGCCAGCAGCTTGGGCGGGGGGGTTGCGAATAGGAACACTGAAGCTTTCTTT.

Notes on this clone: The junction differs from germline at one of its ends, possibly a read error. The same CDR3 arises from other DNA sequences in this sample as well. The chain carries TRBV4-2 and TRBJ2-4, with 7 bases fitting TRBD1. The CDR3 has 12 residues. From germline, CDR1 is LGHNA and CDR2 YNFKEQ. CDR3 residues: CASSQDRDIQYF. Written as DNA, the CDR3 is TGTGCCAGCAGTCAAGACAGGGACATTCAGTACTTC.

This sequence joins TRBV28 and TRBJ1-5, with TRBD1 matching over 7 bases. The CDR3 runs to 17 residues. CDR1 is MDHEN and CDR2 is SYDVKM in the germline V gene. Germline trimming cut 3 bases from V and 2 bases from J; bases unmatched to any gene: 10. CDR3 amino acids: CASSLERGGERNQPQHF. CDR3 nucleotide sequence: TGTGCCAGCAGTTTGGAGCGAGGGGGCGAGCGCAATCAGCCCCAGCATTTT.